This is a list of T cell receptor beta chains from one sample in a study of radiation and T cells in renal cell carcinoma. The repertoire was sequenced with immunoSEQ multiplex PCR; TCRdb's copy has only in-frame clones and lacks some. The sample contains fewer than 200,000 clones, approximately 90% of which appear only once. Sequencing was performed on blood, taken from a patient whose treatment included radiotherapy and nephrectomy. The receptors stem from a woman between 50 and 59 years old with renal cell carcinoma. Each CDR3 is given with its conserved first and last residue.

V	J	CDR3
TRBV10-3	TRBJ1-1	CAISEYGQQIALTEAFF
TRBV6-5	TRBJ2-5	CASSYGTGGETQYF
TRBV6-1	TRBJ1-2	CASSVGRERGYTF
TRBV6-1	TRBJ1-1	CASTGGTTEAFF
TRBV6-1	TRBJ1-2	CASSESQISNGYTF
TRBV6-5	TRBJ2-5	CASGGYTQETQYF
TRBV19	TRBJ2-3	CASRPRLARSDTQYF
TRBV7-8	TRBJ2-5	CASNRGGETQYF
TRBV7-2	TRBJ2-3	CASSLEGGKTDTQYF
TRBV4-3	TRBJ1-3	CASSQDPSGAGNTIYF
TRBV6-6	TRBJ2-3	CASSYSSGRRTDTQYF
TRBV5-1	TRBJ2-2	CASRLNRGTRNTGELFF
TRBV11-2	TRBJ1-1	CASSPVQTTLNTEAFF
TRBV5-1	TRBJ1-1	CASSLEVGTEAFF
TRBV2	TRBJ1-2	CASSERLEDRTYYGYTF
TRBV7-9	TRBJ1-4	CASSRGTTNEKLFF
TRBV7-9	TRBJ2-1	CASSTSGAGSNEQFF
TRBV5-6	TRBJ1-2	CASSWYPPGGDGYTF
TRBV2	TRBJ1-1	CASRGPTGTGDNEAFF
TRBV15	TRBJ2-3	CATSRDLTEPARVDTQYF
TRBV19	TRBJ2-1	CASQRRTGTVNNEQFF
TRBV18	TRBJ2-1	CASSPLQQDNEQFF
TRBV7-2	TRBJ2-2	CASSLRRPGVGELFF
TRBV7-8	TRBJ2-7	CASSLPGSSYEQYF
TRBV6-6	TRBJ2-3	CASSKGLAGNTDTQYF
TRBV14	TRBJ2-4	CASSQDWGASWKNIQYF
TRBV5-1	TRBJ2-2	CASSLGGDGELFF
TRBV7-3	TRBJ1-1	CASSLKGTSDAFF
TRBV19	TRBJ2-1	CASTSGTSGYNEQFF
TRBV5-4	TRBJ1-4	CASSQGGANEKLFF
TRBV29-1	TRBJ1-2	CSVGQGRGYTF
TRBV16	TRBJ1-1	CASSRLQGNTEAFF
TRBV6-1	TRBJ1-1	CASSAMTGQLNTEAFF
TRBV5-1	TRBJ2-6	CASSLLGQGARGANVLTF
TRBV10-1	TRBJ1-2	CASNTVSRAHYGYTF
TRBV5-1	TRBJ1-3	CASSTGQGAGNTIYF